This is a list of T cell receptor beta chains from one sample in a study of early T cells in non-severe SARS-CoV-2 infection. MiXCR was run by TCRdb on the 5' RACE reads, yielding one entry per CDR3 protein. The sample carries more than 50,000 distinct CDR3 sequences, 15% recorded once. The sequences come from whole blood, collected at baseline. These receptors all stem from an adult who was a healthcare worker with PCR-confirmed SARS-CoV-2 infection or an uninfected control (not recorded which). CDR3s include the opening cysteine and the closing phenylalanine or tryptophan. The D gene is left open where the match is weak. Rows may omit the clone size; those that give it use once, few, many or a size class.

>TRBV20-1|.|TRBJ2-3|.
TGCAGTGCTAGAAGGACTCCCCGCACAGATACGCAGTATTTT
CSARRTPRTDTQYF
>TRBV6-4|TRBD2|TRBJ2-1|.
TGTGCCAGCAGCAGTTTTGGGACTAGAACCGCCCATGAGCAGTTCTTC
CASSSFGTRTAHEQFF
>TRBV7-2|TRBD1|TRBJ2-2|few
TGTGCCAGCAGCCGGACAGGGGAAGGCGGGGAGCTGTTTTTT
CASSRTGEGGELFF
>TRBV24-1|TRBD1|TRBJ2-1|few
TGTGCCACCGACCGACAGGGTTTGGATGAGCAGTTCTTC
CATDRQGLDEQFF
>TRBV12-3/TRBV12-4|.|TRBJ2-3|many
TGTGCCAGCAGTTTAGAGGGTATCGGCACAGATACGCAGTATTTT
CASSLEGIGTDTQYF
>TRBV5-1|.|TRBJ1-4|.
TGCGCCAGCAGCCCCGGGACATCTTATGAAAAACTGTTTTTT
CASSPGTSYEKLFF
>TRBV20-1|.|TRBJ1-3|many
TGCAGTGCTAGCCCCGTTACGGGCTCTGGAAACACCATATATTTT
CSASPVTGSGNTIYF
>TRBV5-1|TRBD2|TRBJ2-7|many
TGCGCCAGCAGCGTGGACTATCTAGCGGGGGATACCTACGAGCAGTACTTC
CASSVDYLAGDTYEQYF
>TRBV7-2|.|TRBJ1-5|few
TGTGCCAGCAGCTCAACCTACAACAATCAGCCCCAGCATTTT
CASSSTYNNQPQHF
>TRBV7-6|TRBD1|TRBJ1-1|few
TGTGCCAGCAGCTTAGGACAGGGGGCAAGGAACACTGAAGCTTTCTTT
CASSLGQGARNTEAFF
>TRBV4-1|.|TRBJ1-4|few
TGCGCCAGCAGCTCACAGGGTGCGGTCGTTAATGAAAAACTGTTTTTT
CASSSQGAVVNEKLFF
>TRBV30|.|TRBJ1-6|.
TGTGCCTGGAGTGGTCAAGATAATTCACCCCTCCACTTT
CAWSGQDNSPLHF
>TRBV5-4|TRBD1|TRBJ1-4|few
TGTGCCAGCAGAAGCACGGGACAGGGGGAAGAAAAACTGTTTTTT
CASRSTGQGEEKLFF
>TRBV12-3/TRBV12-4|TRBD1|TRBJ2-7|many
TGTGCCAGCACCCGTGGGACAGGGACGTACGAGCAGTACTTC
CASTRGTGTYEQYF
>TRBV12-3/TRBV12-4|.|TRBJ1-1|many
TGTGCCAGCGAACGGGCGGGGGCGTCTGAAGCTTTCTTT
CASERAGASEAFF
>TRBV6-5|.|TRBJ2-7|many
TGTGCCAGCAGTCCCTTCGGGGAATACTACGAGCAGTACTTC
CASSPFGEYYEQYF
>TRBV7-7|TRBD2|TRBJ2-5|few
TGTGCTAGCAGCCAGGTTCGGGGGGAAGAGACCCAGTACTTC
CASSQVRGEETQYF
>TRBV29-1|TRBD2|TRBJ2-1|few
TGCAGCGTTGAACTAGCGGTGATTTACAATGAGCAGTTCTTC
CSVELAVIYNEQFF
>TRBV7-9|TRBD2|TRBJ2-1|.
TGTGCCAGCAGCTTAGGTAGCGGGGATAATGAGCAGTTCTTC
CASSLGSGDNEQFF
>TRBV6-5|.|TRBJ2-6|.
TGTGCCAGCAGTCCGACGGGACAACTCTCTGGGGCCAACGTCCTGACTTTC
CASSPTGQLSGANVLTF
>TRBV14|.|TRBJ2-2|.
TGTGCCAGCAGCCAAGTTGGGTCACGACCCACCGGGGAGCTGTTTTTT
CASSQVGSRPTGELFF
>TRBV7-7|.|TRBJ2-2|.
TGTGCTAGCAGCCCCGCCGGGACAAACACCGGGGAGCTGTTTTTT
CASSPAGTNTGELFF
>TRBV29-1|.|TRBJ2-2|few
TGCAGCGTTATGGGGGAACGGGACAACACCGGGGAGCTGTTTTTT
CSVMGERDNTGELFF
>TRBV7-2|.|TRBJ2-3|few
TGTGCCAGCTCCTTCGGGGAGAATACGCAGTATTTT
CASSFGENTQYF
>TRBV9|TRBD1|TRBJ2-3|.
TGTGCCAGCAGCGTTGGGACAGGGGTTAGAGATACGCAGTATTTT
CASSVGTGVRDTQYF
>TRBV10-3|.|TRBJ2-3|.
TGTGCCATCAGTGGAGAGAATGCTCCAGATACGCAGTATTTT
CAISGENAPDTQYF
>TRBV6-2/TRBV6-3|.|TRBJ1-2|many
TGTGCCAGCAGTTACATGGACAACTATGGCTACACCTTC
CASSYMDNYGYTF
>TRBV12-3/TRBV12-4|.|TRBJ2-1|.
TGTGCCAGCAGCGGAATCGATGAGCAGTTCTTC
CASSGIDEQFF
>TRBV7-8|.|TRBJ1-3|.
TGTGCCAGCAGCTTAAGCCGTGTCTGGGGGTCTGGAAACACCATATATTTT
CASSLSRVWGSGNTIYF
>TRBV6-1|TRBD2|TRBJ2-7|.
TGTGCCAGCAGAGATAAGCGGGGACCCTACGAGCAGTACTTC
CASRDKRGPYEQYF